This TCR beta chain originates from a study of T cells in Graves' hyperthyroidism and ophthalmopathy. Turning to the study itself: The initial diagnosis was the point when peripheral blood was collected, ahead of any treatment. Whole-study results and caveats: Before onset, ophthalmopathy was predicted by the model a median around 6 months earlier.

Turning to this clonotype: Its antigen is currently unknown.

Regions amplified from RNA transcripts were the TCR beta CDR3 regions. First-round RT-PCR with HTBI primers amplified the TCR CDR3 region. MiXCR was run by TCRdb on the multiplex PCR reads, yielding one entry per CDR3 protein. The sample records some 550,000 distinct CDR3 sequences, roughly 20% being singletons. Germline V gene lookup returns CDR1 DFQATT and CDR2 SNEGSKA (reference sequence). The CDR3 totals 14 residues. J gave up 1 base and V 6 bases, and 8 bases lay outside the gene matches. The sequenced sample consisted of blood. This clonotype was sampled from a man between 18 and 35 years old with Graves' hyperthyroidism. The chain joins TRBV20-1 to TRBJ2-5; 7 bases agree with TRBD1. The CDR3 region is CSASFRQGQETQYF. CDR3 DNA: TGCAGTGCCTCATTTAGACAGGGCCAAGAGACCCAGTACTTC.